The rows below give T cell receptor beta chains drawn from one sample of a study of blood T cell repertoires in COVID-19. The method was immunoSEQ multiplex PCR; TCRdb's version includes in-frame clones alone and lacks a portion of them. The sample holds about 170,000 clones, 85% to 90% seen once. The sample consisted of peripheral blood. These receptors came from a woman aged 80 or over in a cohort sampled during active or convalescent COVID-19. The CDR3 runs from the conserved cysteine through the conserved F or W. Each record gives: clone size, J gene, D gene, V gene, CDR3 length, CDR3 DNA, CDR3 protein. D genes are given only for firm matches. Part of the rows lack a size; the others show once, few, many or a class for expanded clones.

size: once
J: TRBJ2-7
D: -
V: TRBV20-1
length: 10
DNA: TGCAGAGTGTCGGGGGACGAGCAGTACTTC
CDR3: CRVSGDEQYF

size: -
J: TRBJ1-1
D: -
V: TRBV5-1
length: 15
DNA: TGCGCCAGCACACCCGGGATGGGGGCACAAACAGAAGCTTTCTTT
CDR3: CASTPGMGAQTEAFF

size: -
J: TRBJ2-2
D: -
V: TRBV20-1
length: 18
DNA: TGCAGTGCTAGTGAGTTTGGCGGACAGAGTATCAACACCGGGGAGCTGTTTTTT
CDR3: CSASEFGGQSINTGELFF

size: -
J: TRBJ1-4
D: -
V: TRBV2
length: 13
DNA: TGTGCCAGCAGTGAAGGGGGCCATGAAAAACTGTTTTTT
CDR3: CASSEGGHEKLFF

size: -
J: TRBJ1-6
D: TRBD1
V: TRBV7-7
length: 14
DNA: TGTGCTAGCAGTTCCGGGACAGAGAATTCACCCCTCCACTTT
CDR3: CASSSGTENSPLHF

size: -
J: TRBJ1-5
D: -
V: TRBV6-5
length: 14
DNA: TGTGCCAGCAGGACCCCTCCAGGGAATCAGCCCCAGCATTTT
CDR3: CASRTPPGNQPQHF

size: -
J: TRBJ2-7
D: TRBD2
V: TRBV6-2/TRBV6-3
length: 18
DNA: TGTGCCAGCAGTTACTTGAGGGGTCTAGCGGGGGATTCCTACGAGCAGTACTTC
CDR3: CASSYLRGLAGDSYEQYF

size: -
J: TRBJ1-6
D: TRBD1
V: TRBV6-1
length: 16
DNA: TGTGCCAGCAGCGAACAGGGGATAGGGCATAATTCACCCCTCCACTTT
CDR3: CASSEQGIGHNSPLHF

size: -
J: TRBJ1-1
D: -
V: TRBV14
length: 12
DNA: TGTGCCAGCAGCCAATTCGGGGGAGGAGCTTTCTTT
CDR3: CASSQFGGGAFF

size: -
J: TRBJ1-1
D: TRBD1
V: TRBV10-3
length: 14
DNA: TGTGCCATCAGCCCGGACAGGGGGAACACTGAAGCTTTCTTT
CDR3: CAISPDRGNTEAFF

size: -
J: TRBJ2-5
D: -
V: TRBV12-5
length: 12
DNA: TGTGCTAGTGGTCACCAGATAGAGACCCAGTACTTC
CDR3: CASGHQIETQYF

size: -
J: TRBJ1-5
D: TRBD1
V: TRBV19
length: 16
DNA: TGTGCCAGTAGTCAGGGACAGGGGAACCTCAATCAGCCCCAGCATTTT
CDR3: CASSQGQGNLNQPQHF

size: -
J: TRBJ1-6
D: -
V: TRBV5-1
length: 14
DNA: TGCGCCAGCAGCTACCAAACAGACAATTCACCCCTCCACTTT
CDR3: CASSYQTDNSPLHF

size: -
J: TRBJ1-2
D: -
V: TRBV10-1
length: 13
DNA: TGCGCCAGCAGTCCACAGGGCACCTATGGCTACACCTTC
CDR3: CASSPQGTYGYTF

size: -
J: TRBJ2-2
D: TRBD1
V: TRBV27
length: 15
DNA: TGTGCCAGCATCCCCCGAGACAGGGTCACCGGGGAGCTGTTTTTT
CDR3: CASIPRDRVTGELFF

size: -
J: TRBJ1-5
D: -
V: TRBV7-2
length: 16
DNA: TGTGCCAGCAGCTTAGATGGGACACTTAGCAATCAGCCCCAGCATTTT
CDR3: CASSLDGTLSNQPQHF

size: few
J: TRBJ1-6
D: -
V: TRBV30
length: 17
DNA: TGTGCCTGGAGTGTAGGGAGGACGGCCCCGGATAATTCACCCCTCCACTTT
CDR3: CAWSVGRTAPDNSPLHF

size: -
J: TRBJ1-5
D: -
V: TRBV30
length: 12
DNA: TGTGCCTGGGGTACACCGAATCAGCCCCAGCATTTT
CDR3: CAWGTPNQPQHF

size: -
J: TRBJ2-4
D: TRBD1
V: TRBV27
length: 17
DNA: TGTGCCAGCAGTTCCCGGAACAGGGGAATGGCCAAAAACATTCAGTACTTC
CDR3: CASSSRNRGMAKNIQYF

size: -
J: TRBJ1-5
D: TRBD1
V: TRBV5-1
length: 14
DNA: TGCGCCAGCAGCCCCGACAGGGGTCATCAGCCCCAGCATTTT
CDR3: CASSPDRGHQPQHF

size: -
J: TRBJ1-5
D: -
V: TRBV7-2
length: 12
DNA: TGTGCCAGCAGCGAGTACAATCAGCCCCAGCATTTT
CDR3: CASSEYNQPQHF

size: -
J: TRBJ1-3
D: TRBD1
V: TRBV2
length: 16
DNA: TGTGCCAGCAGGGAAAACAGGGGGATCGCCGGAAACACCATATATTTT
CDR3: CASRENRGIAGNTIYF

size: -
J: TRBJ1-1
D: -
V: TRBV30
length: 13
DNA: TGTGCCTGGAGTGCGTCGGGTTTCACTGAAGCTTTCTTT
CDR3: CAWSASGFTEAFF

size: -
J: TRBJ1-4
D: -
V: TRBV7-8
length: 16
DNA: TGTGCCAGCAGCTCGAAGGACAGTGCAACTAATGAAAAACTGTTTTTT
CDR3: CASSSKDSATNEKLFF

size: -
J: TRBJ1-5
D: -
V: TRBV7-9
length: 15
DNA: TGTGCCAGCAGCCGGGAGACTGGGGGCAATCAGCCCCAGCATTTT
CDR3: CASSRETGGNQPQHF

size: -
J: TRBJ1-6
D: -
V: TRBV18
length: 13
DNA: TGTGCCAGCTCACCAGGGAGAAATTCACCCCTCCACTTT
CDR3: CASSPGRNSPLHF

size: -
J: TRBJ1-1
D: -
V: TRBV3-1/TRBV3-2
length: 14
DNA: TGTGCCAGCAGCCCTTCCAGCCGGGGGACGGAAGCTTTCTTT
CDR3: CASSPSSRGTEAFF

size: -
J: TRBJ1-2
D: -
V: TRBV19
length: 15
DNA: TGTGCCAGTAGTCCAGGCACGGGTGGGAGCTATGGCTACACCTTC
CDR3: CASSPGTGGSYGYTF

size: -
J: TRBJ1-1
D: -
V: TRBV19
length: 14
DNA: TGTGCCAGTAGTACAGAACAGGGTAAGACTGAAGCTTTCTTT
CDR3: CASSTEQGKTEAFF

size: -
J: TRBJ2-1
D: TRBD2
V: TRBV10-2
length: 13
DNA: TGCGCCAGCAGTGAGTCAGCGGGAGTTGAGCAGTTCTTC
CDR3: CASSESAGVEQFF

size: -
J: TRBJ1-4
D: -
V: TRBV7-6
length: 14
DNA: TGTGCCAGCAGCTTAGAAACAGGTGGAGAAAAACTGTTTTTT
CDR3: CASSLETGGEKLFF

size: -
J: TRBJ1-6
D: -
V: TRBV28
length: 15
DNA: TGTGCCAGCAGTCCCCCGGGACTGAACAATTCACCCCTCCACTTT
CDR3: CASSPPGLNNSPLHF

size: -
J: TRBJ2-1
D: TRBD2
V: TRBV25-1
length: 15
DNA: TGTGCCAGCACTCCGGGGACTAGTAACTACAATGAGCAGTTCTTC
CDR3: CASTPGTSNYNEQFF

size: once
J: TRBJ1-1
D: -
V: TRBV7-9
length: 14
DNA: TGTGCCAGCAGCTTAGGGAACACGGGGACTGAAGCTTTCTTT
CDR3: CASSLGNTGTEAFF

size: -
J: TRBJ1-1
D: -
V: TRBV18
length: 16
DNA: TGTGCCAGCTCACCGCAACGACAGAACATGAACACTGAAGCTTTCTTT
CDR3: CASSPQRQNMNTEAFF

size: -
J: TRBJ1-1
D: -
V: TRBV19
length: 15
DNA: TGTGCCAGTAGTGCCCGAGCGGGGCGCGACACTGAAGCTTTCTTT
CDR3: CASSARAGRDTEAFF

size: -
J: TRBJ2-5
D: TRBD2
V: TRBV11-3
length: 17
DNA: TGTGCCAGCAGCCCCCGAACCAGGACTAGCGGCCAAGAGACCCAGTACTTC
CDR3: CASSPRTRTSGQETQYF

size: -
J: TRBJ1-2
D: TRBD1
V: TRBV6-5
length: 14
DNA: TGTGCCAGCAGTTCGACAGGGTTTGGCTATGGCTACACCTTC
CDR3: CASSSTGFGYGYTF

size: -
J: TRBJ1-1
D: TRBD1
V: TRBV6-6
length: 14
DNA: TGTGCCAGCAGAGCACAGGGGACCTACGCTGAAGCTTTCTTT
CDR3: CASRAQGTYAEAFF

size: -
J: TRBJ1-3
D: -
V: TRBV18
length: 16
DNA: TGTGCCAGCTCATCCCAATCCAGGGGCCCCGGAAACACCATATATTTT
CDR3: CASSSQSRGPGNTIYF